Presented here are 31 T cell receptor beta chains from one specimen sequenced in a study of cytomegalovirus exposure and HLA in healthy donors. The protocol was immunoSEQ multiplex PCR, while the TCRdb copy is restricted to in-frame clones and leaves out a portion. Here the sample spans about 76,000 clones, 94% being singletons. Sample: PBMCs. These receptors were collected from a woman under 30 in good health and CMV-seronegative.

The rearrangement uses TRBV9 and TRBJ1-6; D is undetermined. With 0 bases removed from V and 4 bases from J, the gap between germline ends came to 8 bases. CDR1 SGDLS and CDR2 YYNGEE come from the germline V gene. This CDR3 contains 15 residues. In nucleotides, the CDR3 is TGTGCCAGCAGCGTAGTGGCGGATTATAATTCACCCCTCCACTTT. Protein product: CASSVVADYNSPLHF. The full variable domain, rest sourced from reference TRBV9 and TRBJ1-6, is DSGVTQTPKHLITATGQRVTLRCSPRSGDLSVYWYQQSLDQGLQFLIQYYNGEERAKGNILERFSAQQFPDLHSELNLSSLELGDSALYFCASSVVADYNSPLHFGNGTRLTVT.

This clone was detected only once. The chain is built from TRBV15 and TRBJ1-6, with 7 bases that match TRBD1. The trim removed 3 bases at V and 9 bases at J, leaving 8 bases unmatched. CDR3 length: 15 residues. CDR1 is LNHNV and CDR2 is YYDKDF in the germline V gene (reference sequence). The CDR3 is CATSRTGLGASPLHF. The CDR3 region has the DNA TGTGCCACCAGCAGGACAGGGTTAGGAGCTTCACCCCTCCACTTT.

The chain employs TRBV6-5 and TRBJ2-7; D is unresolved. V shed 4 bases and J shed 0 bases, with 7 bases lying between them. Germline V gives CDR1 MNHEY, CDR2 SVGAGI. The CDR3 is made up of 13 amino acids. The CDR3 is CASSFTSSYEQYF. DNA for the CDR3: TGTGCCAGCAGTTTTACCAGCTCCTACGAGCAGTACTTC.

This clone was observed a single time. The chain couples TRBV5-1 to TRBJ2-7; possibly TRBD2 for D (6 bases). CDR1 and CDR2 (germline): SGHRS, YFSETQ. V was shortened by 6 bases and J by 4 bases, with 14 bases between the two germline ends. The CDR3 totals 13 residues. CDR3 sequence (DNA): TGCGCCAGCACCCCCTCCGGGGGATACGAGCAGTACTTC. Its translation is CASTPSGGYEQYF.

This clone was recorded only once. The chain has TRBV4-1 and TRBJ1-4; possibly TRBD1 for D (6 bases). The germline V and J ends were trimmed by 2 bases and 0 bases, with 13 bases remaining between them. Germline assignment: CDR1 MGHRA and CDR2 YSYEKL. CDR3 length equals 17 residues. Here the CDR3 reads CASSQTGTFATNEKLFF. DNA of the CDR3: TGCGCCAGCAGCCAAACCGGGACATTTGCAACTAATGAAAAACTGTTTTTT.

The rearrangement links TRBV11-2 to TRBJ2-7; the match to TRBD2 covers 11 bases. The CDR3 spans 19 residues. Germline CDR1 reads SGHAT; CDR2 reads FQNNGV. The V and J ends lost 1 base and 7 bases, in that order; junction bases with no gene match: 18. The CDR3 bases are TGTGCCAGCAGCTTAGCCCTCCGTCGTAGCGGGGGGGCCTTATGGGAGCAGTACTTC. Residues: CASSLALRRSGGALWEQYF.

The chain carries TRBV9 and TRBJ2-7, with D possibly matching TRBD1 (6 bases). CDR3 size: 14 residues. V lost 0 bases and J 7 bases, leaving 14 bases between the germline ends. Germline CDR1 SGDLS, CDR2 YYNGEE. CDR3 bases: TGTGCCAGCAGCGTAGTGCAGGGGTCTAGAGAGCAGTACTTC. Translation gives CASSVVQGSREQYF.

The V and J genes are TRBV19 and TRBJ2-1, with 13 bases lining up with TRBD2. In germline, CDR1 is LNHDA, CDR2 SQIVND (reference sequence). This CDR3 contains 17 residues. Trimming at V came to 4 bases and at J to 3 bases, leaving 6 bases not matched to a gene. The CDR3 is CASSTRTSGGSYNEQFF. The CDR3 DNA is TGTGCCAGTAGTACCAGGACTAGCGGGGGAAGCTACAATGAGCAGTTCTTC.

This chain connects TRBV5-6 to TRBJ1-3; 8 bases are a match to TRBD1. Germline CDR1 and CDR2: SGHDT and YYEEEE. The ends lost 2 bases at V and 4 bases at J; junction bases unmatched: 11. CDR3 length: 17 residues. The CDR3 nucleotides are TGTGCCAGCAGCTTCGACCTAAGCAGGGGGCCAGGAAACACCATATATTTT. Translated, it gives CASSFDLSRGPGNTIYF. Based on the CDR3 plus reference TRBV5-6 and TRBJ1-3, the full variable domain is DAGVTQSPTHLIKTRGQQVTLRCSPKSGHDTVSWYQQALGQGPQFIFQYYEEEERQRGNFPDRFSGHQFPNYSSELNVNALLLGDSALYLCASSFDLSRGPGNTIYFGEGSWLTVV.

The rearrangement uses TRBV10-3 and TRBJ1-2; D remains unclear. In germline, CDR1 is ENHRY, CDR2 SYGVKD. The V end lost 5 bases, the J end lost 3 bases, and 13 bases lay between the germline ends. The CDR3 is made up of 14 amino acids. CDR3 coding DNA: TGTGCCATCAGTTCGAGGGCGGGAGACTATGGCTACACCTTC. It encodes CAISSRAGDYGYTF.

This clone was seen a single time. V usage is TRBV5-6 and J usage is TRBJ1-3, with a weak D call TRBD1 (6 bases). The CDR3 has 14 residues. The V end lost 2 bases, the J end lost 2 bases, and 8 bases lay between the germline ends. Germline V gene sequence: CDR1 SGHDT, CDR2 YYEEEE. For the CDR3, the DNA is TGTGCCAGCAGCTTCACAGGGCCTGGAAACACCATATATTTT. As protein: CASSFTGPGNTIYF.

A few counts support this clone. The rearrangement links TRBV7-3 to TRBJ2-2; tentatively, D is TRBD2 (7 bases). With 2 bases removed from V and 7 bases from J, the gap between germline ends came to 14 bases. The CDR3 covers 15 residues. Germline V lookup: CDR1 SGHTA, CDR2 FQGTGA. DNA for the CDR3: TGTGCCAGCAGCTTATTCGGGGGGCAGGGCGGGGAGCTGTTTTTT. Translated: CASSLFGGQGGELFF.

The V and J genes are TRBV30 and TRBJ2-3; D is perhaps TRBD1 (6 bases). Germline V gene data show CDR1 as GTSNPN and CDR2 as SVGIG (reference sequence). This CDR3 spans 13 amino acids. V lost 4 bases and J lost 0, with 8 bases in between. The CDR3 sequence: CAWNGQSTDTQYF. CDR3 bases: TGTGCCTGGAACGGACAGAGCACAGATACGCAGTATTTT.

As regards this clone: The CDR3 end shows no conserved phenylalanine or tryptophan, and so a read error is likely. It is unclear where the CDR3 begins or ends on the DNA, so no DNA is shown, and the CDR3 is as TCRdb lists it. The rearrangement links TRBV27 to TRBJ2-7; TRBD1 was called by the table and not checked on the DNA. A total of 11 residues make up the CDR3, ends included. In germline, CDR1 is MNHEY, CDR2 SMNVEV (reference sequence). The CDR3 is CASSPRTKRTL.

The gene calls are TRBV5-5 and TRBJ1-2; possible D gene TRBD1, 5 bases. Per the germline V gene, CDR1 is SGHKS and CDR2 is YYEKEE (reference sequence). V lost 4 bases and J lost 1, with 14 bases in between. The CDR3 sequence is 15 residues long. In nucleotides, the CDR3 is TGTGCCAGCAGCGCCTTAAGGGGATATAACTATGGCTACACCTTC. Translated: CASSALRGYNYGYTF.

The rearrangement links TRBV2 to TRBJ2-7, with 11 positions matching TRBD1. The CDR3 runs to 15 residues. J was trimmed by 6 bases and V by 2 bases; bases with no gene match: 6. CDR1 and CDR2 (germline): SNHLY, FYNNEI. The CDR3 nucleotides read TGTGCCAGCAGTGAATGGGGACAGGGGGTTTCCGAGCAGTACTTC. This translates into CASSEWGQGVSEQYF.

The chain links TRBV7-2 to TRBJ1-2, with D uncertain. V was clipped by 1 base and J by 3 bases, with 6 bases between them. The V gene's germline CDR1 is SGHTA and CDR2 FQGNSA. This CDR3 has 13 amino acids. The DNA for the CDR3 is TGTGCCAGCAGCTTAGTAGTAGACTATGGCTACACCTTC. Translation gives CASSLVVDYGYTF.

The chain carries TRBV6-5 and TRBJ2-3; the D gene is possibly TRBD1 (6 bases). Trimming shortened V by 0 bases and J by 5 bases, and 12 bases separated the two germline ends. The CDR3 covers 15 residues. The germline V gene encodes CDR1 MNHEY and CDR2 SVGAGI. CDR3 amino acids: CASSYSELGGDTQYF. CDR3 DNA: TGTGCCAGCAGTTACTCAGAGTTAGGGGGAGATACGCAGTATTTT.

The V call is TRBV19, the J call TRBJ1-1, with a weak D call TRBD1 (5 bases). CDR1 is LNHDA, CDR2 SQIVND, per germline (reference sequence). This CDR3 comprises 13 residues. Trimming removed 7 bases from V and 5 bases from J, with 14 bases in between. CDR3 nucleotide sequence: TGTGCCAGTAAGGGGCCCGAATGGACTGAAGCTTTCTTT. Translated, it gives CASKGPEWTEAFF. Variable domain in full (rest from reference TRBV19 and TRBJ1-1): DGGITQSPKYLFRKEGQNVTLSCEQNLNHDAMYWYRQDPGQGLRLIYYSQIVNDFQKGDIAEGYSVSREKKESFPLTVTSAQKNPTAFYLCASKGPEWTEAFFGQGTRLTVV.

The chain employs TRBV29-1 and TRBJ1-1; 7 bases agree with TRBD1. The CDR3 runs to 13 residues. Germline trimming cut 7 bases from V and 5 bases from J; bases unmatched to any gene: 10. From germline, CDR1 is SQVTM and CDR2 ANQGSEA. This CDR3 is CSGVRGVRTEAFF. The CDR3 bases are TGCAGCGGGGTCAGGGGGGTAAGGACTGAAGCTTTCTTT.

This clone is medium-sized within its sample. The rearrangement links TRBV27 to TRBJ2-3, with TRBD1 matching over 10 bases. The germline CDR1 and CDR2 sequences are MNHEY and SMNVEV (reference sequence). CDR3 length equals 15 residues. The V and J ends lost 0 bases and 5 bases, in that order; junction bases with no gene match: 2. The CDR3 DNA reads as TGTGCCAGCAGTTTATCTGGGACAGGGGAAGATACGCAGTATTTT. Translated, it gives CASSLSGTGEDTQYF.

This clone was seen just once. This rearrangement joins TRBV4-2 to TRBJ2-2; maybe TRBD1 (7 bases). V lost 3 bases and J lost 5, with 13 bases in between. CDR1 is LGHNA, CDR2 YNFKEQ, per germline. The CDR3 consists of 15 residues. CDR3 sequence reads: CASSHYRGGTGELFF. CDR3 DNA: TGTGCCAGCAGCCACTACAGGGGAGGTACCGGGGAGCTGTTTTTT.

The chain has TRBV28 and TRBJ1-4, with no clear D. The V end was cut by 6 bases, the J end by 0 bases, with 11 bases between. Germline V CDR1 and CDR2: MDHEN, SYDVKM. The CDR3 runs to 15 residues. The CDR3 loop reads CASRILGATNEKLFF. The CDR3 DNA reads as TGTGCCAGCAGGATATTAGGAGCAACTAATGAAAAACTGTTTTTT.

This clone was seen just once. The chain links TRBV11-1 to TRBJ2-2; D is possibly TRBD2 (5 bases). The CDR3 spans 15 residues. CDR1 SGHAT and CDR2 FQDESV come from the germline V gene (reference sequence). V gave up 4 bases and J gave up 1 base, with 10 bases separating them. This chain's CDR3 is CASSSPDWNTGELFF. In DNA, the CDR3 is TGTGCCAGCAGCTCCCCGGACTGGAACACCGGGGAGCTGTTTTTT.

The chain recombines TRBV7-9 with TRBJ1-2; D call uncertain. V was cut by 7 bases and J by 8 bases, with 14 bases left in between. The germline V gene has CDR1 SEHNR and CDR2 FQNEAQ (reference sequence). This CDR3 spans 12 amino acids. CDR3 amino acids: CASILEGGGYTF. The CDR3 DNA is TGTGCCAGCATCCTAGAGGGAGGGGGCTACACCTTC.

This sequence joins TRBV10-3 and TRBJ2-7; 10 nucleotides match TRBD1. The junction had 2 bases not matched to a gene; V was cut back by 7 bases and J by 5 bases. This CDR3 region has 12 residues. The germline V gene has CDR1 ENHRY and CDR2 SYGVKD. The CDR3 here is CAIIGQGDEQYF. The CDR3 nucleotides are TGTGCCATCATCGGACAGGGGGACGAGCAGTACTTC.

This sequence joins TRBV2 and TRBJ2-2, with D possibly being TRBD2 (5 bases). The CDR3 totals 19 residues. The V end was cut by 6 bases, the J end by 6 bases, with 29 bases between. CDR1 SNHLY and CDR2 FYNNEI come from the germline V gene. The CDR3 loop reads CASSHPPTVGVWWPGELFF. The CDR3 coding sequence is TGTGCCAGCAGCCACCCCCCGACGGTCGGGGTTTGGTGGCCCGGGGAGCTGTTTTTT.

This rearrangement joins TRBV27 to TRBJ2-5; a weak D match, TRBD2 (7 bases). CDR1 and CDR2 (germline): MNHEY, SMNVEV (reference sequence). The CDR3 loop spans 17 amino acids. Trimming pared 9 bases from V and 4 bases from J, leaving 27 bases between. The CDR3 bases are TGTGCCAGGGAGGAGGGGGGGACCCTTCTGCCGGCAGAGACCCAGTACTTC. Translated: CAREEGGTLLPAETQYF.

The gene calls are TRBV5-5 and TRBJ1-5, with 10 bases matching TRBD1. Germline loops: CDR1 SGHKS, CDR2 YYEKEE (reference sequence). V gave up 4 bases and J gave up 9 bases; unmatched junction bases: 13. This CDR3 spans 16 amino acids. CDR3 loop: CASSPGQGTGVGPQHF. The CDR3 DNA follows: TGTGCCAGCAGCCCGGGACAGGGGACCGGCGTTGGGCCCCAGCATTTT.

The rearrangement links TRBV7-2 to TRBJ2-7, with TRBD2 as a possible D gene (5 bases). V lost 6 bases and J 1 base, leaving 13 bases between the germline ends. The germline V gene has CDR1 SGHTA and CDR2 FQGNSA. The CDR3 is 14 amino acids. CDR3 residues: CASRFTEGSYEQYF. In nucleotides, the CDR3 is TGTGCCAGCAGGTTCACCGAGGGTTCCTACGAGCAGTACTTC.

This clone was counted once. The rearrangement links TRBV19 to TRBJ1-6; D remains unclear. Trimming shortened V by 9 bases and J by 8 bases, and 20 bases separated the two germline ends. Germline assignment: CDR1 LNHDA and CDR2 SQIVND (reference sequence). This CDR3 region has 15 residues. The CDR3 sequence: CARYSQAKEDSPLHF. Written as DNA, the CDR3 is TGTGCCAGATACAGCCAGGCGAAGGAGGATTCACCCCTCCACTTT. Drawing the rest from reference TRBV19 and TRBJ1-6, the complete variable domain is DGGITQSPKYLFRKEGQNVTLSCEQNLNHDAMYWYRQDPGQGLRLIYYSQIVNDFQKGDIAEGYSVSREKKESFPLTVTSAQKNPTAFYLCARYSQAKEDSPLHFGNGTRLTVT.